These 8 T cell receptor beta chains came from one sample sequenced in a study of shared clonotypes between healthy human individuals. Clones were sequenced by immunoSEQ multiplex PCR, and TCRdb holds only the in-frame ones, with some missing. The sample carries 1.5 million to 2.5 million clones, approximately 94% recorded once. Naive CD8 cells lacked CD45RO, underwent positive selection for CCR7 and left out terminally differentiated effector memory CD45RA+ cells. The sample comprised naive CD8+ T cells sorted from blood. All receptors come from a man between 18 and 29 years old in good health.

This sequence joins TRBV15 and TRBJ1-4; no clear D. Trimming pared 7 bases from V and 7 bases from J, leaving 16 bases between. The V gene's germline CDR1 is LNHNV and CDR2 YYDKDF (reference sequence). The CDR3 covers 14 residues. The CDR3 DNA reads TGTGCCACCAATCAGGATCTCTCGGGTGAAAAACTGTTTTTT. Protein product: CATNQDLSGEKLFF.

A note on this clone: Other DNA sequences in this specimen translate into the identical CDR3. The chain uses TRBV9 and TRBJ2-1; D ambiguous. V was pared by 3 bases and J by 9 bases, with 10 bases between. Germline CDR1 SGDLS, CDR2 YYNGEE. This CDR3 comprises 12 residues. CDR3 region: CASSGVSGEQFF. The CDR3, as DNA: TGTGCCAGCAGCGGAGTGTCCGGTGAGCAGTTCTTC.

The chain employs TRBV6-5 and TRBJ1-2; tentative D call: TRBD1 (5 bases). The CDR3 spans 15 residues. The V and J ends lost 4 bases and 3 bases respectively, with 15 bases between them. CDR1 MNHEY and CDR2 SVGAGI come from the germline V gene. The CDR3 loop is CASSSALGGDYGYTF. DNA for the CDR3: TGTGCCAGCAGTTCAGCTTTGGGAGGGGACTATGGCTACACCTTC.

This chain uses TRBV5-6 with TRBJ2-5; tentative D call: TRBD1 (6 bases). Germline CDR1 reads SGHDT; CDR2 reads YYEEEE. This CDR3 has 16 amino acids. The V end lost 2 bases, the J end lost 1 base, and 15 bases lay between the germline ends. This CDR3 is CASSLRPGHTQETQYF. CDR3 coding DNA: TGTGCCAGCAGCTTAAGGCCGGGACATACCCAAGAGACCCAGTACTTC.

For this clone: In the same sample, other DNA sequences code for this CDR3. The genes are TRBV5-4 and TRBJ1-2; D is unresolved. Germline values: CDR1 SGHNT, CDR2 YYREEE (reference sequence). This CDR3 comprises 12 residues. V was cut by 4 bases and J by 3 bases, with 7 bases left in between. In DNA form, the CDR3 reads TGTGCCAGCAGCCTCGGGGACTATGGCTACACCTTC. Encoded protein: CASSLGDYGYTF.

The rearrangement uses TRBV19 and TRBJ1-2, with a weak D call TRBD1 (5 bases). Trimming took 0 bases from V and 1 from J, leaving 9 bases between them. There are 15 residues in the CDR3. In germline, CDR1 is LNHDA, CDR2 SQIVND (reference sequence). The chain's CDR3 is CASSIDGTGNYGYTF. In DNA, the CDR3 is TGTGCCAGTAGTATAGACGGGACGGGTAACTATGGCTACACCTTC.

The chain carries TRBV5-1 and TRBJ2-2; 7 bases fit TRBD1. The V segment lost 6 bases and the J segment 4 bases; nucleotides outside the gene matches: 6. The germline V gene has CDR1 SGHRS and CDR2 YFSETQ. The CDR3 is 14 amino acids. The CDR3 DNA is TGCGCCAGCACTTGGACAGGCCCCACCGGGGAGCTGTTTTTT. Amino acids: CASTWTGPTGELFF.

V usage is TRBV2 and J usage is TRBJ2-7; possibly TRBD1 for D (5 bases). V lost 6 bases and J lost 3, with 15 bases in between. Germline values: CDR1 SNHLY, CDR2 FYNNEI. This CDR3 has 14 amino acids. CDR3: CASRNNRLSYEQYF. The DNA of the CDR3 is TGTGCCAGCAGAAATAACAGGCTAAGCTACGAGCAGTACTTC.